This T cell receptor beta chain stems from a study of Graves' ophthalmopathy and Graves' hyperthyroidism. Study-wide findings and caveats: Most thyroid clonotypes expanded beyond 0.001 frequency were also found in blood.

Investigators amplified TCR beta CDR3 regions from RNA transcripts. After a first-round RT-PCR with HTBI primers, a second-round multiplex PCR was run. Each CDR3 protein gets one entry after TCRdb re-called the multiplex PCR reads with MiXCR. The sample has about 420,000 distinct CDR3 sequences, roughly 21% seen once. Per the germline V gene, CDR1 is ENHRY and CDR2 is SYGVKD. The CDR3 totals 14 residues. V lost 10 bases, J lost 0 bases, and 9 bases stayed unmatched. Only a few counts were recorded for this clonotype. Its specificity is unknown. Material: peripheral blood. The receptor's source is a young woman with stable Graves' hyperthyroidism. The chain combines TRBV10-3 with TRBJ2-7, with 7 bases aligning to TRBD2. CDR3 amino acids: CATGFRTSSYEQYF. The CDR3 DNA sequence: TGTGCCACAGGATTCCGGACTAGCTCCTACGAGCAGTACTTC.